A selection of T cell receptor beta chains follows, all from one sample in a study of yellow fever vaccine responses in identical twins. TCRdb independently ran MiXCR on the RT-PCR reads; one entry per CDR3 protein. The repertoire includes 1,500 to 2,000 distinct CDR3 sequences, approximately 80% of them detected once, and under 30% sits in the top ten. The sequencing here drew on T cells from blood (PBMCs), unsorted or a sorted subset (not recorded which), taken before or after yellow fever vaccination (not recorded which). The receptors originated from a female donor who received the yellow fever vaccine. The CDR3 runs from the conserved cysteine through the conserved F or W. Each record gives: V gene, J gene, D gene, clone size, CDR3 DNA, CDR3 protein. A D gene is named only where the DNA matches it firmly. Only some rows state a clone size, as once, few, many or a class for expanded clones.

v_gene: TRBV4-2
j_gene: TRBJ2-3
d_gene: NA
abundance: NA
CDR3nt: TGTGCCAGCAGCCCCCTTCTAGCGCTAAGGGCAGATACGCAGTATTTT
CDR3aa: CASSPLLALRADTQYF

v_gene: TRBV4-1
j_gene: TRBJ1-5
d_gene: TRBD1
abundance: few
CDR3nt: TGCGCCAGCAGCCACGGACAGGATCAGCCCCAGCATTTT
CDR3aa: CASSHGQDQPQHF

v_gene: TRBV7-2
j_gene: TRBJ1-2
d_gene: NA
abundance: NA
CDR3nt: TGTGCCAGCAGCGCCCGGGATTTGCTCTATGGCTACACCTTC
CDR3aa: CASSARDLLYGYTF

v_gene: TRBV29-1
j_gene: TRBJ1-2
d_gene: NA
abundance: NA
CDR3nt: TGCAGCGGGCTAGGTGAGGGTAGCTACACCTTC
CDR3aa: CSGLGEGSYTF

v_gene: TRBV10-1
j_gene: TRBJ1-1
d_gene: TRBD1
abundance: NA
CDR3nt: TGCGCCAGCAGTGATGACAGGGCTATTGGGGACACTGAAGCTTTCTTT
CDR3aa: CASSDDRAIGDTEAFF

v_gene: TRBV19
j_gene: TRBJ1-4
d_gene: NA
abundance: NA
CDR3nt: TGTGCCAGTAGTATAGGCGGGGCCACTAATGAAAAACTGTTTTTT
CDR3aa: CASSIGGATNEKLFF

v_gene: TRBV11-1
j_gene: TRBJ1-2
d_gene: TRBD1
abundance: NA
CDR3nt: TGTGCCAGCAGCTTAAGGGGGACAGGGACACCTTCTGGCTACACCTTC
CDR3aa: CASSLRGTGTPSGYTF

v_gene: TRBV29-1
j_gene: TRBJ1-2
d_gene: TRBD1
abundance: NA
CDR3nt: TGCAGCGCCCGAGGGACAGAAGGCTACACCTTC
CDR3aa: CSARGTEGYTF

v_gene: TRBV11-2
j_gene: TRBJ2-5
d_gene: NA
abundance: once
CDR3nt: TGTGCCAGCAGCTTAGGAGGCAGACTACAGACCCAGTACTTC
CDR3aa: CASSLGGRLQTQYF

v_gene: TRBV4-3
j_gene: TRBJ2-1
d_gene: NA
abundance: NA
CDR3nt: TGCGCCAGCAGCCAAGCCGGGTCCAATGAGCAGTTCTTC
CDR3aa: CASSQAGSNEQFF

v_gene: TRBV4-1
j_gene: TRBJ2-3
d_gene: TRBD2
abundance: once
CDR3nt: TGCGCCAGCAGCCAAGGCGCGCGGGGGGGCCGCACAGATACGCAGTATTTT
CDR3aa: CASSQGARGGRTDTQYF

v_gene: TRBV4-1
j_gene: TRBJ2-2
d_gene: NA
abundance: few
CDR3nt: TGCGCCAGCAGCCAAGACCTGACAGGCACCGGGGAGCTGTTTTTT
CDR3aa: CASSQDLTGTGELFF

v_gene: TRBV30
j_gene: TRBJ1-4
d_gene: NA
abundance: NA
CDR3nt: TGTGCCTGGAAGGTGTTTAATGAAAAACTGTTTTTT
CDR3aa: CAWKVFNEKLFF

v_gene: TRBV18
j_gene: TRBJ2-5
d_gene: TRBD1
abundance: NA
CDR3nt: TGTGCCAGCTCACCGGGACAGGGGCTGCAAGAGACCCAGTACTTC
CDR3aa: CASSPGQGLQETQYF

v_gene: TRBV11-2
j_gene: TRBJ2-1
d_gene: TRBD2
abundance: NA
CDR3nt: TGTGCCAGCAGCTTATTAGGACTAGCGGGAGATAGGAATGAGCAGTTCTTC
CDR3aa: CASSLLGLAGDRNEQFF

v_gene: TRBV27
j_gene: TRBJ2-3
d_gene: NA
abundance: once
CDR3nt: TGTGCCAGCAGTCCCATTGCGGGCTGGACAGATACGCAGTATTTT
CDR3aa: CASSPIAGWTDTQYF

v_gene: TRBV6-1
j_gene: TRBJ1-1
d_gene: NA
abundance: NA
CDR3nt: TGTGCCAGCAGGAGGGACACCTCTAACACTGAAGCTTTCTTT
CDR3aa: CASRRDTSNTEAFF

v_gene: TRBV11-1
j_gene: TRBJ2-3
d_gene: NA
abundance: NA
CDR3nt: TGTGCCAGCAGCTTCCTAGGCCCCACAGATACGCAGTATTTT
CDR3aa: CASSFLGPTDTQYF

v_gene: TRBV7-3
j_gene: TRBJ2-5
d_gene: NA
abundance: NA
CDR3nt: TGTGCCAGCAGCTTAAGCGGCGTCAGATCGGGGGAGACCCAGTACTTC
CDR3aa: CASSLSGVRSGETQYF

v_gene: TRBV7-9
j_gene: TRBJ2-5
d_gene: TRBD2
abundance: few
CDR3nt: TGTGCCAGCAGCTCACCGGGACTAGCTCCCCAAGAGACCCAGTACTTC
CDR3aa: CASSSPGLAPQETQYF

v_gene: TRBV3-1
j_gene: TRBJ2-7
d_gene: TRBD2
abundance: NA
CDR3nt: TGTGCCAGCAGCCCGATGAGGGGAGGGTCGGGCTACGAGCAGTACTTC
CDR3aa: CASSPMRGGSGYEQYF

v_gene: TRBV18
j_gene: TRBJ2-1
d_gene: TRBD2
abundance: NA
CDR3nt: TGTGCCAGCTCACCGCTAGCGGGAGGATACTACAATGAGCAGTTCTTC
CDR3aa: CASSPLAGGYYNEQFF

v_gene: TRBV11-1
j_gene: TRBJ2-2
d_gene: NA
abundance: NA
CDR3nt: TGTGCCAGCAGCTTAGCCGGACGGAACACCGGGGAGCTGTTTTTT
CDR3aa: CASSLAGRNTGELFF

v_gene: TRBV12-3/TRBV12-4
j_gene: TRBJ2-3
d_gene: NA
abundance: NA
CDR3nt: TGTGCCAGCAGCACGGGAGAGACAGATACGCAGTATTTT
CDR3aa: CASSTGETDTQYF

v_gene: TRBV9
j_gene: TRBJ2-7
d_gene: NA
abundance: NA
CDR3nt: TGTGCCAGCAGCCCCACCTGGCCGAAGAGCTCCTACGAGCAGTACTTC
CDR3aa: CASSPTWPKSSYEQYF

v_gene: TRBV11-2
j_gene: TRBJ2-1
d_gene: NA
abundance: NA
CDR3nt: TGTGCCAGCAGCACGACTGTTAGCTCCTACAATGAGCAGTTCTTC
CDR3aa: CASSTTVSSYNEQFF

v_gene: TRBV29-1
j_gene: TRBJ1-1
d_gene: NA
abundance: few
CDR3nt: TGCAGCGTTGGGGCGGGGAACACTGAAGCTTTCTTT
CDR3aa: CSVGAGNTEAFF

v_gene: TRBV6-2/TRBV6-3
j_gene: TRBJ2-7
d_gene: NA
abundance: NA
CDR3nt: TGTGCCAGCAGTTACTCGAGTACCCAGGGATGGCTCGCCGAGCAGTACTTC
CDR3aa: CASSYSSTQGWLAEQYF

v_gene: TRBV5-1
j_gene: TRBJ2-7
d_gene: NA
abundance: NA
CDR3nt: TGCGCCAGCAGCTTGGCCCCAGACAGCCTCTACGAGCAGTACTTC
CDR3aa: CASSLAPDSLYEQYF

v_gene: TRBV10-3
j_gene: TRBJ2-7
d_gene: TRBD2
abundance: NA
CDR3nt: TGTGCCATCAGTGTTGGCCTAGCGGGAACCGCAACCTACGAGCAGTACTTC
CDR3aa: CAISVGLAGTATYEQYF

v_gene: TRBV7-9
j_gene: TRBJ1-4
d_gene: NA
abundance: once
CDR3nt: TGTGCCAGCAGCCCCCCTCCGGGGGTCGAGGAAAAACTGTTTTTT
CDR3aa: CASSPPPGVEEKLFF

v_gene: TRBV11-1
j_gene: TRBJ2-3
d_gene: NA
abundance: few
CDR3nt: TGTGCCAGCAGCTTCCGGGACGGTAACCCAGATACGCAGTATTTT
CDR3aa: CASSFRDGNPDTQYF

v_gene: TRBV11-1
j_gene: TRBJ2-2
d_gene: NA
abundance: once
CDR3nt: TGTGCCAGCAGCTTAGTAACGAACACCGGGGAGCTGTTTTTT
CDR3aa: CASSLVTNTGELFF

v_gene: TRBV5-1
j_gene: TRBJ1-1
d_gene: TRBD1
abundance: NA
CDR3nt: TGCGCCAGCAGGCCCCCCGGGACAGAAATTACTGAAGCTTTCTTT
CDR3aa: CASRPPGTEITEAFF

v_gene: TRBV13
j_gene: TRBJ1-5
d_gene: NA
abundance: once
CDR3nt: TGTGCCAGCAGCTTAAGAGGTTGGCAGCCCCAGCATTTT
CDR3aa: CASSLRGWQPQHF

v_gene: TRBV4-1
j_gene: TRBJ1-3
d_gene: NA
abundance: NA
CDR3nt: TGCGCCAGCAGGGATCGGACGAGCTCTGGAAACACCATATATTTT
CDR3aa: CASRDRTSSGNTIYF

v_gene: TRBV4-3
j_gene: TRBJ1-6
d_gene: NA
abundance: NA
CDR3nt: TGCGCCAGCAGCCAAGTTTCAGACCTTAATTCACCCCTCCACTTT
CDR3aa: CASSQVSDLNSPLHF

v_gene: TRBV7-9
j_gene: TRBJ2-6
d_gene: NA
abundance: NA
CDR3nt: TGTGCCAGCAGCCGGCTAATGGCTGGGGCCAACGTCCTGACTTTC
CDR3aa: CASSRLMAGANVLTF

v_gene: TRBV12-3/TRBV12-4
j_gene: TRBJ1-2
d_gene: TRBD1
abundance: NA
CDR3nt: TGTGCCAGCAGTACAGGGGCGGCTGGCTACACCTTC
CDR3aa: CASSTGAAGYTF

v_gene: TRBV6-5
j_gene: TRBJ1-2
d_gene: NA
abundance: NA
CDR3nt: TGCGCCAGCAGTTACTCTAGAAGGCTTAACTATGGCTACACCTTC
CDR3aa: CASSYSRRLNYGYTF

v_gene: TRBV3-1
j_gene: TRBJ2-6
d_gene: NA
abundance: NA
CDR3nt: TGTGCCAGCAGCCAACTAGTGACTGGGGCCAACGTCCTGACTTTC
CDR3aa: CASSQLVTGANVLTF

v_gene: TRBV12-5
j_gene: TRBJ1-1
d_gene: NA
abundance: NA
CDR3nt: TGTGCTAGTGGTCTCATGGGGGGGGGCACTGAAGCTTTCTTT
CDR3aa: CASGLMGGGTEAFF

v_gene: TRBV5-1
j_gene: TRBJ2-2
d_gene: NA
abundance: once
CDR3nt: TGCGCCAGCAGCAGCGACCGGGACTTGAACACCGGGGAGCTGTTTTTT
CDR3aa: CASSSDRDLNTGELFF

v_gene: TRBV12-3/TRBV12-4
j_gene: TRBJ2-3
d_gene: NA
abundance: NA
CDR3nt: TGTGCCAGCAGTTTAAGTGTAGGCCGCACAGATACGCAGTATTTT
CDR3aa: CASSLSVGRTDTQYF

v_gene: TRBV7-9
j_gene: TRBJ2-1
d_gene: TRBD2
abundance: once
CDR3nt: TGTGCCAGCAGCGCACGGGCACTAGCGGGAGTTCACAATGAGCAGTTCTTC
CDR3aa: CASSARALAGVHNEQFF

v_gene: TRBV30
j_gene: TRBJ1-2
d_gene: NA
abundance: NA
CDR3nt: TGTGCCTGGAGTGTACGTAAAGTCGAACCTGGCTACACCTTC
CDR3aa: CAWSVRKVEPGYTF

v_gene: TRBV4-2
j_gene: TRBJ1-2
d_gene: NA
abundance: NA
CDR3nt: TGTGCCAGCAGCCAAGTGAAACCAACCACTAACTATGGCTACACCTTC
CDR3aa: CASSQVKPTTNYGYTF

v_gene: TRBV11-1
j_gene: TRBJ2-7
d_gene: NA
abundance: NA
CDR3nt: TGTGCCAGCAGCTTAGTCTCCTACGAGCAGTACTTC
CDR3aa: CASSLVSYEQYF